These T cell receptor beta chains were read from a single sample in a study of Tregs in tolerant kidney transplant recipients. Assay used: immunoSEQ multiplex PCR; TCRdb lists only in-frame clones, some missing. The profile covers around 16,000 clones, with approximately 90% appearing a single time and under 15% taken by the ten largest. The sample taken for sequencing was CD8+ T cells from blood. These receptor sequences come from a human donor in good health. The CDR3 runs from the conserved cysteine through the conserved F or W. The D gene is left open where the match is weak.

J gene | V gene | D gene | CDR3 protein | CDR3 DNA
TRBJ1-2 | TRBV19 | . | CASSPAEASYGYTF | TGTGCCAGTAGTCCCGCCGAGGCGTCTTATGGCTACACCTTC
TRBJ2-7 | TRBV30 | . | CAWSVPGAYEQYF | TGTGCCTGGAGTGTGCCGGGGGCCTACGAGCAGTACTTC
TRBJ2-3 | TRBV2 | TRBD2 | CASSYLAGGRSSTDTQYF | TGTGCCAGCAGTTACCTAGCGGGGGGCCGATCTAGCACAGATACGCAGTATTTT
TRBJ1-1 | TRBV13 | . | CASSLGLGGTEAFF | TGTGCCAGCAGCTTAGGCCTGGGGGGCACTGAAGCTTTCTTT
TRBJ2-5 | TRBV5-1 | . | CASSLGPMGVGETQYF | TGCGCCAGCAGCTTGGGGCCTATGGGAGTGGGAGAGACCCAGTACTTC
TRBJ1-4 | TRBV6-5 | . | CASSYSREKLFF | TGTGCCAGCAGTTACTCGCGGGAAAAACTGTTTTTT
TRBJ2-7 | TRBV11-2 | . | CASSSNPSGSYEQYF | TGTGCCAGCAGCTCCAACCCAAGCGGGTCGTACGAGCAGTACTTC
TRBJ2-5 | TRBV30 | . | CAWDGVSETQYF | TGTGCCTGGGATGGGGTGAGCGAGACCCAGTACTTC
TRBJ2-5 | TRBV30 | . | CAWGGGAGRETQYF | TGTGCCTGGGGAGGCGGGGCAGGGAGAGAGACCCAGTACTTC
TRBJ2-5 | TRBV4-2 | . | CASSQEHGAYQETQYF | TGTGCCAGCAGCCAAGAGCATGGGGCCTATCAAGAGACCCAGTACTTC
TRBJ2-1 | TRBV2 | . | CASSELLLYEQFF | TGTGCCAGCAGTGAACTTCTTTTATATGAGCAGTTCTTC
TRBJ1-1 | TRBV7-9 | . | CASSSPQQGDTEAFF | TGTGCCAGCAGCTCCCCCCAACAGGGCGACACTGAAGCTTTCTTT